A single sample gave rise to the 7 T cell receptor beta chains below, sequenced in a study of PD-1 blockade in classical Hodgkin lymphoma (TCRdb year 2020). The time point label, as the study defines it: cycle 2 day 1 (C2D1) of nivolumab. All trial patients had relapsed after autologous stem cell transplantation, with cohorts A, B and C differing in prior brentuximab vedotin exposure. The library was obtained by the immunoSEQ multiplex PCR assay. In TCRdb, the immuneACCESS table is reduced to in-frame sequences with V and J assigned. These tables do not hold every clone; where another copy was compared, an unresolved V gene accounts for under half, and the others remain unexplained. This sample has 35,000 to 40,000 clones in its table, and 70% to 90% of those were observed once. The top ten hold 7.7% of the sample. Sequencing used peripheral blood mononuclear cells (PBMCs), obtained before the second cycle of nivolumab. The receptors come from a human donor with classical Hodgkin lymphoma.

The V and J genes are TRBV18 and TRBJ2-7; 9 positions agree with TRBD1. The CDR3 totals 15 residues. Germline V CDR1 and CDR2: KGHSH, LQKENI. The V and J ends lost 3 bases and 2 bases, in that order; junction bases with no gene match: 5. The CDR3 region is CASSPGQGIPYEQYF. CDR3 nucleotide sequence: TGTGCCAGCTCACCCGGACAGGGGATCCCCTACGAGCAGTACTTC.

CDR3 sequence (DNA): TGTGCCAGCAGTTTAGGGGGTTATGGCTACACCTTC. Translated: CASSLGGYGYTF. The genes are TRBV28 and TRBJ1-2; D might be TRBD1 (5 bases). Looked up from germline, CDR1 is MDHEN and CDR2 is SYDVKM. V lost 2 bases and J lost 5, with 6 bases in between. The CDR3 is made up of 12 amino acids.

The chain uses TRBV10-2 and TRBJ2-1; perhaps TRBD2 as D (7 bases). The CDR3 length is 16 residues. From germline, CDR1 is WSHSY and CDR2 SAAADI. Trimming left V 0 bases short and J 2 bases short, with 11 bases between. CDR3 in amino acids: CASSESGGAAYNEQFF. The CDR3 DNA follows: TGCGCCAGCAGTGAGTCAGGGGGGGCGGCCTACAATGAGCAGTTCTTC.

The chain is built from TRBV28 and TRBJ1-5; a weak D match, TRBD1 (5 bases). The germline V gene encodes CDR1 MDHEN and CDR2 SYDVKM. V was cut by 2 bases and J by 0 bases, with 11 bases left in between. This CDR3 has 16 amino acids. The CDR3 is CASSLRGGNSNQPQHF. As DNA, the CDR3 is TGTGCCAGCAGTTTACGGGGGGGGAATAGCAATCAGCCCCAGCATTTT.

The V and J genes are TRBV4-2 and TRBJ2-5; TRBD1 or TRBD2 may be the D gene (5 bases each). Germline V lookup: CDR1 LGHNA, CDR2 YNFKEQ. CDR3 length: 15 amino acids. The V end was cut by 0 bases, the J end by 5 bases, with 13 bases between. In nucleotides, the CDR3 is TGTGCCAGCAGCCAAGACGTGGGGGATGGGGAGACCCAGTACTTC. Its translation: CASSQDVGDGETQYF.

For the CDR3, the DNA is TGCGCCAGCAGCCAAACCCCGGGACAATCCGGGATGATCGTCTACGAGCAGTACTTC. Its translation is CASSQTPGQSGMIVYEQYF. V is TRBV4-1 and J is TRBJ2-7; a weak D match, TRBD1 (6 bases). The CDR3 is 19 residues long. With 2 bases removed from V and 3 bases from J, the gap between germline ends came to 26 bases. Germline V CDR1 and CDR2: MGHRA, YSYEKL.

V usage is TRBV6-5 and J usage is TRBJ2-5; D may be TRBD1 or TRBD2 (5 bases each). With 5 bases removed from V and 1 base from J, the gap between germline ends came to 14 bases. This CDR3 is built from 15 residues. Germline V CDR1 and CDR2: MNHEY, SVGAGI. CDR3 in amino acids: CASSLGGTFQETQYF. As DNA, the CDR3 is TGTGCCAGCAGTCTGGGTGGGACCTTCCAAGAGACCCAGTACTTC.